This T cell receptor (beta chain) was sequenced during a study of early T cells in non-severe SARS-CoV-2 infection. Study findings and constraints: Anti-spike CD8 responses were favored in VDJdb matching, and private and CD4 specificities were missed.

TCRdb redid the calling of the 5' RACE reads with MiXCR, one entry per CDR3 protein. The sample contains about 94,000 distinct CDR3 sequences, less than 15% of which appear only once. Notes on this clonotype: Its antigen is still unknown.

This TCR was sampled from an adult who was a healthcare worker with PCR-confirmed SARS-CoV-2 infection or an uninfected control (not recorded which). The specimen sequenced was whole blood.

The CDR3 region has the DNA TGCAGTGTTAGGAGGTCGGGGGAGACCCAGTACTTC. Translating it yields CSVRRSGETQYF. The rearrangement links TRBV20-1 to TRBJ2-5, with D perhaps TRBD2 (5 bases). The V and J ends lost 7 bases and 5 bases respectively, with 14 bases between them. This CDR3 has 12 amino acids. Germline CDR1 DFQATT, CDR2 SNEGSKA (reference sequence).